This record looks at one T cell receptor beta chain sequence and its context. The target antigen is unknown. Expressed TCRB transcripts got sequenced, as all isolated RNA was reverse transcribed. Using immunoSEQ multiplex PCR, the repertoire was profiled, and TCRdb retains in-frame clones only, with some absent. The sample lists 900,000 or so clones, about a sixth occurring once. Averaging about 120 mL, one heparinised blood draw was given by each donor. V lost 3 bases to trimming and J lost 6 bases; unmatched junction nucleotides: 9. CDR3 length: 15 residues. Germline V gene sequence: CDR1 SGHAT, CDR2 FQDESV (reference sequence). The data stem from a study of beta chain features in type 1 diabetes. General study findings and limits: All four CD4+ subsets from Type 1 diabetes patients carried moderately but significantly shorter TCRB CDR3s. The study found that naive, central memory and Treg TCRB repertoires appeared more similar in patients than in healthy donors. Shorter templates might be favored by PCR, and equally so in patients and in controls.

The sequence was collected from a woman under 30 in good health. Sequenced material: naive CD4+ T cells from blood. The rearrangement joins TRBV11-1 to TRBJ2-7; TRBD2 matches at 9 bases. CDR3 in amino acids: CASSFGVSGSSEQYF. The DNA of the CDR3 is TGTGCCAGCAGCTTTGGGGTTAGCGGGAGTTCCGAGCAGTACTTC.